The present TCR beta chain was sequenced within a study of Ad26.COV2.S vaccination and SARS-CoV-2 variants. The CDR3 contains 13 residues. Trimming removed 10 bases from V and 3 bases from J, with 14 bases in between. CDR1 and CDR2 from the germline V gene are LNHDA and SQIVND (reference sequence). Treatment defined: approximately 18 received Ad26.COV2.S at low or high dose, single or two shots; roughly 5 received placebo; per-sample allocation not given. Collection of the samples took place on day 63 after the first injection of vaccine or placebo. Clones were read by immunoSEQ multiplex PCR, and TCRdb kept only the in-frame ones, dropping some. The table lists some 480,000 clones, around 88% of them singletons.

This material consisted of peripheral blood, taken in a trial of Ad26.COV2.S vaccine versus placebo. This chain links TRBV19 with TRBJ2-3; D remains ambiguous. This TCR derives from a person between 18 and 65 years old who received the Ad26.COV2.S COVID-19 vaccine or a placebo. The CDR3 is CAIRDRMTDTQYF. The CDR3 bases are TGTGCCATACGAGATCGCATGACAGATACGCAGTATTTT.